This passage covers 23 T cell receptor beta chains from one sample sequenced in a study of blood T cell repertoires in COVID-19. Libraries were prepared by immunoSEQ multiplex PCR; TCRdb keeps only in-frame clonotypes and omits some of them. The top ten hold under 0.75% of the sample, which has roughly 140,000 clones, 80% seen once. The source material was peripheral blood. These receptors came from a man between 60 and 75 years old with acute or convalescent COVID-19.

The rearrangement links TRBV4-1 to TRBJ2-7, with D perhaps TRBD2 (5 bases). Trimming shortened V by 1 base and J by 0 bases, and 7 bases separated the two germline ends. The CDR3 extends over 14 amino acids. CDR1 MGHRA and CDR2 YSYEKL come from the germline V gene. The chain's CDR3 is CASSQVASSYEQYF. CDR3 bases: TGCGCCAGCAGCCAAGTAGCGAGCTCCTACGAGCAGTACTTC.

This chain links TRBV7-2 with TRBJ2-7, with 7 bases that match TRBD1. This CDR3 has 13 residues. Trimming took 5 bases from V and 6 from J; bases not matched to a gene: 7. Germline CDR1 SGHTA, CDR2 FQGNSA. The chain's CDR3 is CASSPRQGGEQYF. As DNA, the CDR3 is TGTGCCAGCAGCCCGAGACAGGGCGGCGAGCAGTACTTC. The full variable domain, completed using reference TRBV7-2 and TRBJ2-7, is GAGVSQSPSNKVTEKGKDVELRCDPISGHTALYWYRQSLGQGLEFLIYFQGNSAPDKSGLPSDRFSAERTGGSVSTLTIQRTQQEDSAVYLCASSPRQGGEQYFGPGTRLTVT.

The J gene is TRBJ2-3, the V gene TRBV29-1, with TRBD1 matching over 7 bases. Germline V CDR1 and CDR2: SQVTM, ANQGSEA. The CDR3 has 14 residues. J lost 1 base, V lost 3 bases, and 4 bases had no gene match. In DNA form, the CDR3 reads TGCAGCGTTGAGAGGGGGCGCGGCACAGATACGCAGTATTTT. It codes for CSVERGRGTDTQYF.

The chain uses TRBV10-3 and TRBJ1-3; TRBD1 aligns across 9 bases. CDR3 size: 12 residues. Germline V gene data show CDR1 as ENHRY and CDR2 as SYGVKD. Trimming removed 6 bases from V and 8 bases from J; junction bases left unmatched: 2. The CDR3 protein is CAIRDRGDTIYF. CDR3 DNA: TGTGCCATCAGGGACAGGGGAGACACCATATATTTT.

This clone was observed a few times. CDR3 sequence reads: CASRQGKNSPLHF. Written as DNA, the CDR3 is TGTGCCAGCAGGCAGGGGAAGAATTCACCCCTCCACTTT. The chain has TRBV6-4 and TRBJ1-6; weak D call: TRBD1 (6 bases). Germline-derived CDR1 and CDR2 are MRHNA and SNTAGT. CDR3 length equals 13 residues. V lost 6 bases and J lost 7, with 10 bases in between.

V is TRBV7-2 and J is TRBJ2-1; the D gene is possibly TRBD1 (5 bases). V was cut by 5 bases and J by 0 bases, with 17 bases left in between. The germline V gene has CDR1 SGHTA and CDR2 FQGNSA. The CDR3 runs 17 residues. The CDR3 loop reads CASSPLGARSSYNEQFF. The CDR3 nucleotides read TGTGCCAGCAGCCCACTTGGGGCCCGGAGCTCCTACAATGAGCAGTTCTTC. Based on the CDR3 plus reference TRBV7-2 and TRBJ2-1, the full variable domain is GAGVSQSPSNKVTEKGKDVELRCDPISGHTALYWYRQSLGQGLEFLIYFQGNSAPDKSGLPSDRFSAERTGGSVSTLTIQRTQQEDSAVYLCASSPLGARSSYNEQFFGPGTRLTVL.

The chain couples TRBV7-2 to TRBJ1-3; 9 bases map to TRBD1. This CDR3 contains 15 residues. With 5 bases clipped from V and 3 bases from J, the junction kept 5 bases outside the gene matches. The germline V gene encodes CDR1 SGHTA and CDR2 FQGNSA. Written as DNA, the CDR3 is TGTGCCAGCAGCCCACAGGGGGCGGGTGGAAACACCATATATTTT. Encoded protein: CASSPQGAGGNTIYF.

The gene calls are TRBV4-1 and TRBJ2-5; D uncertain. V was trimmed by 1 base and J by 7 bases, leaving 16 bases between them. Per germline, CDR1 MGHRA and CDR2 YSYEKL. The CDR3 totals 15 residues. CDR3 in DNA: TGCGCCAGCAGCCAAGGTTCGGCCCGACCAGGGACCCAGTACTTC. Translated, it gives CASSQGSARPGTQYF.

V is TRBV5-1 and J is TRBJ2-7; a weak D match, TRBD2 (6 bases). Germline CDR1 reads SGHRS; CDR2 reads YFSETQ. The CDR3 sequence is 14 residues long. Trimming pared 2 bases from V and 1 base from J, leaving 10 bases between. In nucleotides, the CDR3 is TGCGCCAGCAGCTTCGGGGGAAGTTCCTACGAGCAGTACTTC. This gives the protein CASSFGGSSYEQYF.

This chain connects TRBV6-2 or TRBV6-3 to TRBJ1-5; possibly TRBD1 for D (6 bases). The CDR3 has 14 amino acids. Trimming stripped 6 bases from V and 2 bases from J, with 11 bases between. Germline V gene data show CDR1 as MNHEY and CDR2 as SVGEGT. The CDR3 nucleotides are TGTGCCAGCAGCCGACAGGCCCGCAATCAGCCCCAGCATTTT. Translating gives CASSRQARNQPQHF.

This clone was recorded only once. This chain links TRBV27 with TRBJ2-7, with D possibly TRBD1 on 5 matching bases. The germline gives CDR1 MNHEY, CDR2 SMNVEV (reference sequence). Between the trimmed V and J ends, which lost 4 bases and 2 bases, there was a span of 12 bases. CDR3 length: 14 amino acids. CDR3: CASSSSGQAYEQYF. In DNA, the CDR3 is TGTGCCAGCAGTTCTTCCGGACAAGCCTACGAGCAGTACTTC.

The chain carries TRBV29-1 and TRBJ2-3; no clear D gene. Germline CDR1 SQVTM, CDR2 ANQGSEA. CDR3 length: 14 residues. The V end lost 3 bases, the J end lost 1 base, and 11 bases lay between the germline ends. The CDR3: CSVEAAPGTDTQYF. For the CDR3, the DNA is TGCAGCGTTGAGGCGGCCCCTGGCACAGATACGCAGTATTTT.

This clone was observed a handful of times. This rearrangement joins TRBV28 to TRBJ2-3; TRBD2 aligns across 9 bases. The CDR3 runs to 14 residues. The V gene's germline CDR1 is MDHEN and CDR2 SYDVKM. Trimming at V came to 6 bases and at J to 0 bases, leaving 1 base not matched to a gene. Written as DNA, the CDR3 is TGTGCCAGCAGACTAGCGGGTAGCACAGATACGCAGTATTTT. It is translated as CASRLAGSTDTQYF.

This sequence joins TRBV6-5 and TRBJ2-1, with TRBD1 matching over 8 bases. The length of the CDR3 is 16 residues. The germline V gene encodes CDR1 MNHEY and CDR2 SVGAGI. Trimming took 3 bases from V and 7 from J; bases not matched to a gene: 11. In DNA form, the CDR3 reads TGTGCCAGCAGTTATTCGACAGGGGCGTCGCAGAATGAGCAGTTCTTC. It translates to CASSYSTGASQNEQFF.

V gene TRBV12-3 or TRBV12-4 combines with J gene TRBJ1-2; D gene uncertain. The CDR3 spans 12 residues. V lost 6 bases, J lost 8 bases, and 13 bases lay in between. The CDR3 bases are TGTGCCAGCAGCCCGTCTTTCGGGGGCTACACCTTC. Its translation: CASSPSFGGYTF.

This clone was recorded a few times. The chain has TRBV7-2 and TRBJ1-1; 10 nucleotides align to TRBD1. V was clipped by 5 bases and J by 1 base; unmatched bases: 13. The germline V gene has CDR1 SGHTA and CDR2 FQGNSA. The CDR3 length is 18 residues. DNA of the CDR3: TGTGCCAGCAGCCGCTTAGGACAGGGGGTAACGACGAACACTGAAGCTTTCTTT. Translation gives CASSRLGQGVTTNTEAFF.

DNA of the CDR3: TGTGCCAGCAGCACGGAACTAGTTGCGACACAGTTCTTC. This codes for CASSTELVATQFF. V usage is TRBV7-2 and J usage is TRBJ2-1, with a tentative D call TRBD2 (5 bases). Germline values: CDR1 SGHTA, CDR2 FQGNSA. The CDR3 runs to 13 residues. V lost 5 bases to trimming and J lost 13 bases, with 18 bases between them. The complete variable domain, with remaining parts taken from reference TRBV7-2 and TRBJ2-1, reads GAGVSQSPSNKVTEKGKDVELRCDPISGHTALYWYRQSLGQGLEFLIYFQGNSAPDKSGLPSDRFSAERTGGSVSTLTIQRTQQEDSAVYLCASSTELVATQFFGPGTRLTVL.

The J gene is TRBJ2-1, the V gene TRBV4-2, with D unresolved. There are 14 residues in the CDR3. Trimming left V 4 bases short and J 8 bases short, with 15 bases between. Germline V lookup: CDR1 LGHNA, CDR2 YNFKEQ. The CDR3 DNA reads as TGTGCCAGCAGCCGTAACCTAGTTTTCGATGAGCAGTTCTTC. Its protein product is CASSRNLVFDEQFF.

This chain uses TRBV5-5 with TRBJ2-3; 7 bases agree with TRBD2. Trimming removed 1 base from V and 2 bases from J; junction bases left unmatched: 4. The CDR3 loop spans 15 amino acids. CDR1 SGHKS and CDR2 YYEKEE come from the germline V gene (reference sequence). The CDR3 here is CASSLFGGITDTQYF. The CDR3 DNA sequence: TGTGCCAGCAGCTTGTTCGGGGGGATCACAGATACGCAGTATTTT. The whole variable domain, remainder taken from reference TRBV5-5 and TRBJ2-3, is DAGVTQSPTHLIKTRGQQVTLRCSPISGHKSVSWYQQVLGQGPQFIFQYYEKEERGRGNFPDRFSARQFPNYSSELNVNALLLGDSALYLCASSLFGGITDTQYFGPGTRLTVL.

The V gene is TRBV7-2, the J gene TRBJ1-3; 7 nucleotides line up with TRBD1. Germline CDR1 is SGHTA and CDR2 is FQGNSA. The CDR3 runs 14 residues. The J segment lost 6 bases and the V segment lost 5 bases, leaving 7 bases of the junction unmatched. CDR3 loop: CASSPTGNLNTIYF. DNA of the CDR3: TGTGCCAGCAGCCCGACAGGGAACTTAAACACCATATATTTT. Combining the CDR3 with reference TRBV7-2 and TRBJ1-3 gives the whole variable domain GAGVSQSPSNKVTEKGKDVELRCDPISGHTALYWYRQSLGQGLEFLIYFQGNSAPDKSGLPSDRFSAERTGGSVSTLTIQRTQQEDSAVYLCASSPTGNLNTIYFGEGSWLTVV.

The chain is built from TRBV7-9 and TRBJ1-5; no clear D. In germline, CDR1 is SEHNR, CDR2 FQNEAQ (reference sequence). The V gene lost 3 bases and the J gene lost 3 bases, with 9 bases spanning the gap. The length of the CDR3 is 14 residues. The CDR3: CASSFGGLNQPQHF. The CDR3 bases are TGTGCCAGCAGCTTCGGCGGACTCAATCAGCCCCAGCATTTT.

The chain recombines TRBV12-1 with TRBJ2-1; the table's D call, TRBD1, has no DNA check behind it. TRBV12-1 is given as a pseudogene. This CDR3 has 16 residues. The CDR3 DNA is TGTGCCAGCAGCCAGGGGGGCAGTCAACTTTACAATGAGCAGTTCTTC. Amino acid sequence: CASSQGGSQLYNEQFF.

The chain joins TRBV19 to TRBJ1-1; D is perhaps TRBD1 (6 bases). The CDR3 sequence is 14 residues long. Between the trimmed V and J ends, which lost 2 bases and 4 bases, there was a span of 11 bases. Germline V gene lookup returns CDR1 LNHDA and CDR2 SQIVND (reference sequence). Here the CDR3 reads CASSISGASTEAFF. In DNA, the CDR3 is TGTGCCAGTAGTATATCAGGGGCTAGCACTGAAGCTTTCTTT.